The TCR beta chain described here comes from a study of blood T cell repertoires in COVID-19. The wider study: COVID-19 samples, acute and convalescent, were from the United States, Italy and Spain. The analysed material was cDNA or gDNA that came from T cells, B-cell-depleted T cells, or PBMCs.

Trimming shortened V by 0 bases and J by 4 bases, and 15 bases separated the two germline ends. CDR1 is LNHDA, CDR2 SQIVND, per germline (reference sequence). This CDR3 has 16 residues. Original processing methods: It was from reference gene primer amplification that nucleated cell counts were estimated. The assay was immunoSEQ multiplex PCR, and TCRdb's table has in-frame clones only and misses some. That table furnishes V, J and clone size, whereas the DNA furnished D and trimming. The sample has 300,000 to 350,000 clones; 75% to 90% are singletons. The chain is built from TRBV19 and TRBJ1-2; D unclear. This TCR was recovered from a man between 18 and 35 years old with active or convalescent COVID-19. The sequenced sample was peripheral blood. CDR3 DNA: TGTGCCAGTAGTATAGATGAAGGACGCGGGTTCTATGGCTACACCTTC. Translated, it gives CASSIDEGRGFYGYTF.